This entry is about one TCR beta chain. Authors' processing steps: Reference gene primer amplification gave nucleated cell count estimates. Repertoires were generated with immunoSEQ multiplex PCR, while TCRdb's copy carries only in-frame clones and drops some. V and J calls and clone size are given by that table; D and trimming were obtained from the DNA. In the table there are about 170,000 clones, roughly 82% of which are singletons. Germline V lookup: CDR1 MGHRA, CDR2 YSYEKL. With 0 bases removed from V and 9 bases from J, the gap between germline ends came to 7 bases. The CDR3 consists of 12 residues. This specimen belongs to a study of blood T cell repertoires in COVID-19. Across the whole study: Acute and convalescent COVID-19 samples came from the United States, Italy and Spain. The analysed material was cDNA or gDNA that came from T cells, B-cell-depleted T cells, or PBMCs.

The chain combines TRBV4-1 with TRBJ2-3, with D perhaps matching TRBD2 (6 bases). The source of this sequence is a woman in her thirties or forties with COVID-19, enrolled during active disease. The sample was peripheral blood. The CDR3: CASSQEGGTQYF. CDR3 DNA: TGCGCCAGCAGCCAAGAGGGGGGAACGCAGTATTTT.